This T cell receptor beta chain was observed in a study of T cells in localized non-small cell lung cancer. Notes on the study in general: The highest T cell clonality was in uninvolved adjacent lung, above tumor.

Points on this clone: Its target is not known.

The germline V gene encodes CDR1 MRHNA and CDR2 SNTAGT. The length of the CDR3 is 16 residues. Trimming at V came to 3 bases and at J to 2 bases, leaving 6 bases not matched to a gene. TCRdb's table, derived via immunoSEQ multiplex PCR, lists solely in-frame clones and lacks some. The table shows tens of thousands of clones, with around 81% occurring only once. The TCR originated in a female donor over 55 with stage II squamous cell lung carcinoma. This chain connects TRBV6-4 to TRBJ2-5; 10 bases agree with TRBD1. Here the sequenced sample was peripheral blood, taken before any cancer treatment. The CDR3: CASSEKTGGWQETQYF. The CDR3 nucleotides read TGTGCCAGCAGTGAAAAGACAGGGGGCTGGCAAGAGACCCAGTACTTC.